This TCR beta chain appears in the sequencing data of a study of CD8 T cells in Susac syndrome. The CDR3 is made up of 13 amino acids. Deletions cut 3 bases from V and 5 bases from J, with 7 bases between. Looked up from germline, CDR1 is LNHDA and CDR2 is SQIVND (reference sequence). cDNA came from roughly 0.53 to 1 ug RNA primed by random hexamers. One entry per CDR3 protein, called by TCRdb with MiXCR from the immunoSEQ multiplex PCR reads. The table has some 200,000 distinct CDR3 sequences, approximately 94% seen once. This clonotype was counted a single time. V usage is TRBV19 and J usage is TRBJ2-2; D gene ambiguous. The specimen sequenced was CD4+ T cells from PBMCs. The clonotype comes from a human donor with Susac syndrome. DNA for the CDR3: TGTGCCAGTAGTATTTTAGGGACCGGGGAGCTGTTTTTT. It is translated as CASSILGTGELFF.